The rows below give T cell receptor beta chains drawn from one sample of a study of patients and donors after allogeneic stem cell transplantation. TCRdb passed the RT-PCR reads through MiXCR, listing each CDR3 protein once. The data hold 150,000 to 250,000 distinct CDR3 sequences, with 41% observed a single time. Material for sequencing was blood, either unsorted or a sorted T cell fraction (not recorded which). The receptors stem from a human donor who was either an allogeneic HSCT recipient or a stem cell or donor lymphocyte infusion donor (not recorded which). It is not recorded whose cells these are; they may come from a transplant donor. The CDR3 runs from the conserved cysteine through the conserved F or W. The order of the fields is CDR3 protein, CDR3 DNA, V gene, J gene, clone size, D gene. The D gene is left open where the match is weak. Only some rows state a clone size, as once, few, many or a class for expanded clones.

CDR3: CASSFTRADYEQYF
DNA: TGTGCCAGCAGTTTTACCAGGGCAGACTACGAGCAGTACTTC
V: TRBV28
J: TRBJ2-7
size: few
D: .

CDR3: CASSLAAGPSNQPQHF
DNA: TGTGCCAGCAGTTTAGCGGCCGGCCCTAGCAATCAGCCCCAGCATTTT
V: TRBV27
J: TRBJ1-5
size: few
D: .

CDR3: CASSQPGDRGAGELFF
DNA: TGCGCCAGCAGCCAACCCGGAGATAGGGGTGCCGGGGAGCTGTTTTTT
V: TRBV4-3
J: TRBJ2-2
size: .
D: .

CDR3: CASSLVVQASTDTQYF
DNA: TGCGCCAGCAGCTTGGTGGTCCAAGCCAGCACAGATACGCAGTATTTT
V: TRBV5-1
J: TRBJ2-3
size: .
D: .

CDR3: CASSIGEGANQPQHF
DNA: TGTGCCAGTAGTATTGGAGAGGGTGCCAATCAGCCCCAGCATTTT
V: TRBV19
J: TRBJ1-5
size: few
D: .

CDR3: CASSVGSAGITEAFF
DNA: TGTGCCAGCAGCGTAGGGAGCGCAGGAATAACTGAAGCTTTCTTT
V: TRBV7-9
J: TRBJ1-1
size: .
D: .

CDR3: CSARVISGGRVNTGELFF
DNA: TGCAGTGCTAGAGTAATAAGTGGCGGGAGGGTTAACACCGGGGAGCTGTTTTTT
V: TRBV20-1
J: TRBJ2-2
size: once
D: TRBD2

CDR3: CASSVGGNYEQYF
DNA: TGTGCCAGCAGTGTGGGGGGGAACTACGAGCAGTACTTC
V: TRBV6-1
J: TRBJ2-7
size: .
D: TRBD2

CDR3: CASSFPLNTEAFF
DNA: TGTGCCAGCAGTTTCCCGTTGAACACTGAAGCTTTCTTT
V: TRBV12-3/TRBV12-4
J: TRBJ1-1
size: .
D: .

CDR3: CASSQSGSSYEQYF
DNA: TGCGCCAGCAGCCAATCGGGTAGCTCCTACGAGCAGTACTTC
V: TRBV4-3
J: TRBJ2-7
size: .
D: .

CDR3: CASSSTAPSRTEAFF
DNA: TGTGCCAGCAGTTCTACCGCCCCTTCCCGTACTGAAGCTTTCTTT
V: TRBV12-3/TRBV12-4
J: TRBJ1-1
size: few
D: .

CDR3: CASSLAGADTEAFF
DNA: TGTGCCAGCAGTTTAGCGGGGGCGGACACTGAAGCTTTCTTT
V: TRBV27
J: TRBJ1-1
size: .
D: .

CDR3: CSASSSGATRGTDTQYF
DNA: TGCAGTGCTAGTTCTAGCGGGGCTACCCGGGGAACAGATACGCAGTATTTT
V: TRBV20-1
J: TRBJ2-3
size: few
D: TRBD2

CDR3: CASSLGRDGTEAFF
DNA: TGCGCCAGCAGCTTGGGCAGAGACGGCACTGAAGCTTTCTTT
V: TRBV5-1
J: TRBJ1-1
size: few
D: .

CDR3: CASSISQGGAHEQYF
DNA: TGTGCCAGCAGCATATCCCAGGGGGGGGCCCACGAGCAGTACTTC
V: TRBV27
J: TRBJ2-7
size: .
D: .

CDR3: CATSRGGQGAPYNEQFF
DNA: TGTGCCACCAGCAGAGGTGGACAGGGGGCCCCCTACAATGAGCAGTTCTTC
V: TRBV15
J: TRBJ2-1
size: .
D: TRBD1

CDR3: CATSRQDNSNQPQHF
DNA: TGTGCCACCAGCAGGCAGGATAATAGCAATCAGCCCCAGCATTTT
V: TRBV15
J: TRBJ1-5
size: few
D: .

CDR3: CATDPNGKGGNTIYF
DNA: TGTGCCACCGACCCCAACGGAAAAGGAGGAAACACCATATATTTT
V: TRBV6-2/TRBV6-3
J: TRBJ1-3
size: few
D: .

CDR3: CSVLGARDREFGTEAFF
DNA: TGCAGCGTTCTCGGTGCTAGGGACAGGGAATTTGGCACTGAAGCTTTCTTT
V: TRBV29-1
J: TRBJ1-1
size: few
D: TRBD1

CDR3: CASSLSTRAYEQYF
DNA: TGTGCCAGCAGTTTAAGTACCAGAGCCTACGAGCAGTACTTC
V: TRBV12-3/TRBV12-4
J: TRBJ2-7
size: .
D: .

CDR3: CSVRRDRGETQYF
DNA: TGCAGCGTTAGGAGGGACAGGGGTGAGACCCAGTACTTC
V: TRBV29-1
J: TRBJ2-5
size: .
D: TRBD1

CDR3: CASSLWEGQTEAFF
DNA: TGTGCCAGCAGCTTATGGGAGGGGCAGACTGAAGCTTTCTTT
V: TRBV11-2
J: TRBJ1-1
size: .
D: .

CDR3: CSGHIGYEQYF
DNA: TGCAGCGGGCACATAGGCTACGAGCAGTACTTC
V: TRBV29-1
J: TRBJ2-7
size: .
D: .

CDR3: CASSYRDRDEKLFF
DNA: TGTGCCAGCAGTTACAGGGACAGAGATGAAAAACTGTTTTTT
V: TRBV6-6
J: TRBJ1-4
size: few
D: TRBD1

CDR3: CASSKWDSNSPLHF
DNA: TGTGCCAGCAGCAAATGGGACAGCAATTCACCCCTCCACTTT
V: TRBV7-9
J: TRBJ1-6
size: once
D: TRBD1

CDR3: CASSLRGGGADNYGYTF
DNA: TGTGCCAGCAGCCTGCGAGGTGGTGGAGCGGATAACTATGGCTACACCTTC
V: TRBV13
J: TRBJ1-2
size: few
D: .

CDR3: CASSPVPGNQPQHF
DNA: TGTGCCAGCTCACCCGTGCCGGGCAATCAGCCCCAGCATTTT
V: TRBV18
J: TRBJ1-5
size: once
D: .

CDR3: CASSSLTPLDSYEQYF
DNA: TGTGCCAGCAGTTCCCTCACCCCATTAGACAGTTACGAGCAGTACTTC
V: TRBV28
J: TRBJ2-7
size: .
D: .

CDR3: CASSWTGNTEAFF
DNA: TGTGCCAGCAGTTGGACGGGGAACACTGAAGCTTTCTTT
V: TRBV27
J: TRBJ1-1
size: .
D: .

CDR3: CASSQSTGRDIYEQYF
DNA: TGCGCCAGCAGCCAATCGACTGGACGAGATATCTACGAGCAGTACTTC
V: TRBV4-3
J: TRBJ2-7
size: .
D: .

CDR3: CASSGASGSSYNEQFF
DNA: TGTGCCAGCAGTGGCGCTAGCGGGAGCTCCTACAATGAGCAGTTCTTC
V: TRBV2
J: TRBJ2-1
size: once
D: TRBD2

CDR3: CATSRARGGGSSDTQYF
DNA: TGTGCCACCAGCAGAGCCCGGGGGGGAGGATCCTCGGATACGCAGTATTTT
V: TRBV15
J: TRBJ2-3
size: .
D: TRBD2

CDR3: CASSIGQLEKLFF
DNA: TGTGCCAGCAGTATCGGACAGCTTGAAAAACTGTTTTTT
V: TRBV6-2/TRBV6-3
J: TRBJ1-4
size: .
D: .

CDR3: CATSSRGNTEAFF
DNA: TGTGCCACCAGCAGCCGGGGAAACACTGAAGCTTTCTTT
V: TRBV15
J: TRBJ1-1
size: .
D: .

CDR3: CASSVVAGGNTEAFF
DNA: TGTGCCAGCAGCGTAGTGGCTGGTGGAAACACTGAAGCTTTCTTT
V: TRBV9
J: TRBJ1-1
size: .
D: .

CDR3: CASSLVWGAAPLHF
DNA: TGTGCCAGCAGCTTAGTCTGGGGCGCGGCACCCCTCCACTTT
V: TRBV7-2
J: TRBJ1-6
size: few
D: .

CDR3: CASSFTSENKGNEQFF
DNA: TGTGCCAGCAGCTTCACTAGCGAAAATAAGGGCAATGAGCAGTTCTTC
V: TRBV5-6
J: TRBJ2-1
size: .
D: TRBD2

CDR3: CASSLAGGDTF
DNA: TGTGCCAGCAGTTTGGCCGGCGGTGACACCTTC
V: TRBV12-3/TRBV12-4
J: TRBJ1-2
size: .
D: .

CDR3: CASTRLDYGYTF
DNA: TGTGCCAGCACCCGCCTCGACTATGGCTACACCTTC
V: TRBV12-3/TRBV12-4
J: TRBJ1-2
size: .
D: .

CDR3: CASSHVDTTSGPYNEQFF
DNA: TGCGCCAGCAGCCACGTAGACACGACTAGCGGACCCTACAATGAGCAGTTCTTC
V: TRBV4-3
J: TRBJ2-1
size: .
D: TRBD2